The 22 T cell receptor beta chains given below trace back to one sample, sequenced in a study of blood T cell repertoires in COVID-19. Sequenced by immunoSEQ multiplex PCR; TCRdb stores in-frame clones only, minus some. The repertoire includes roughly 60,000 clones, roughly 87% of them detected once, and over 9.5% sits in the top ten. The sequencing input was peripheral blood. These receptors all stem from a human donor with acute or convalescent COVID-19. The donor label of this sample is uncertain.

The chain uses TRBV19 and TRBJ1-4, with a weak D call TRBD1 (6 bases). Germline CDR1 is LNHDA and CDR2 is SQIVND (reference sequence). The CDR3 covers 13 residues. Trimming left V 10 bases short and J 5 bases short, with 14 bases between. CDR3 coding DNA: TGTGCCACCCGGACAGAGCTGAATGAAAAACTGTTTTTT. Translating gives CATRTELNEKLFF.

The rearrangement uses TRBV7-3 and TRBJ1-1; weak D call: TRBD1 (5 bases). Trimming took 5 bases from V and 6 from J, leaving 16 bases between them. The CDR3 is 14 residues long. Germline V gives CDR1 SGHTA, CDR2 FQGTGA. The CDR3 here is CASSERGVKAEAFF. As DNA, the CDR3 is TGTGCCAGCAGCGAACGGGGGGTAAAAGCTGAAGCTTTCTTT.

The chain's CDR3 is CASSSPTQLRTPGGRTEAFF. CDR3 in DNA: TGTGCCAGCAGTTCCCCAACTCAGTTAAGGACCCCAGGAGGGAGGACTGAAGCTTTCTTT. This sequence joins TRBV6-2 or TRBV6-3 and TRBJ1-1; no definite D call. Trimming left V 4 bases short and J 5 bases short, with 32 bases between. The CDR3 consists of 20 residues. Germline V gene lookup returns CDR1 MNHEY and CDR2 SVGEGT.

The rearrangement links TRBV24-1 to TRBJ1-2, with a weak D call TRBD1 (5 bases). V was trimmed by 4 bases and J by 4 bases, leaving 15 bases between them. CDR1 is KGHDR and CDR2 is SFDVKD in the germline V gene. The CDR3 length is 15 residues. The CDR3 protein is CATSEGGDGIYGYTF. For the CDR3, the DNA is TGTGCCACCAGTGAGGGGGGGGACGGCATCTATGGCTACACCTTC.

The genes are TRBV9 and TRBJ2-3, with D possibly matching TRBD2 (6 bases). The CDR3 has 15 residues. Germline V CDR1 and CDR2: SGDLS, YYNGEE. V lost 3 bases to trimming and J lost 0 bases, with 11 bases between them. DNA for the CDR3: TGTGCCAGCAGCGGTACTAGCTACAGCACAGATACGCAGTATTTT. It is translated as CASSGTSYSTDTQYF.

The chain recombines TRBV2 with TRBJ2-7; D is undetermined. The CDR3 length is 13 residues. Trimming left V 4 bases short and J 2 bases short, with 9 bases between. Germline V CDR1 and CDR2: SNHLY, FYNNEI. CDR3 sequence reads: CASSVGGPYEQYV. The CDR3 DNA follows: TGTGCCAGCAGTGTTGGCGGTCCCTACGAGCAGTACGTC.

This chain connects TRBV3-1 (or the pseudogene TRBV3-2) to TRBJ1-1, with D perhaps matching TRBD1 (5 bases). CDR1 is LGHDT, CDR2 YNNKEL, per germline (reference sequence). The length of the CDR3 is 11 residues. V lost 5 bases and J 8 bases, leaving 9 bases between the germline ends. The CDR3 DNA reads as TGTGCCAGCAGCGCGGGGGGGGAAGCTTTCTTT. Translation gives CASSAGGEAFF.

This clone was recorded once. The chain links TRBV6-5 to TRBJ1-2, with a weak D call TRBD1 (5 bases). Germline-derived CDR1 and CDR2 are MNHEY and SVGAGI. Deletions cut 5 bases from V and 4 bases from J, with 14 bases between. The CDR3 is made up of 14 amino acids. CDR3 residues: CASSPGNYAYGYTF. CDR3 nucleotide sequence: TGTGCCAGCAGTCCAGGGAATTACGCCTATGGCTACACCTTC.

The chain carries TRBV7-9 and TRBJ1-4; 7 bases fit TRBD1. Germline loops: CDR1 SEHNR, CDR2 FQNEAQ (reference sequence). V lost 5 bases to trimming and J lost 6 bases; unmatched junction nucleotides: 9. CDR3 length: 15 residues. The CDR3, as DNA: TGTGCCAGCAGCGACGACAGGGCCCGGGATGAAAAACTGTTTTTT. Amino acids: CASSDDRARDEKLFF.

The chain's CDR3 is CASSVTGIGGYTF. The DNA of the CDR3 is TGTGCCAGCAGCGTGACAGGGATCGGTGGCTACACCTTC. The chain uses TRBV7-9 and TRBJ1-2, with 7 nucleotides matching TRBD1. The CDR3 contains 13 residues. Germline V gene lookup returns CDR1 SEHNR and CDR2 FQNEAQ (reference sequence). J gave up 7 bases and V 5 bases, and 7 bases lay outside the gene matches.

The CDR3 reads CSVVLATETQYF. The CDR3 region has the DNA TGCAGCGTTGTATTAGCCACAGAGACCCAGTACTTC. The V and J genes are TRBV29-1 and TRBJ2-5; D gene ambiguous. This CDR3 spans 12 amino acids. The V end lost 4 bases, the J end lost 4 bases, and 10 bases lay between the germline ends. Germline V gene sequence: CDR1 SQVTM, CDR2 ANQGSEA.

Written as DNA, the CDR3 is TGTGCCAGTAAGTCGACGACTAGCCTGCGCGAGCAGTACTTC. Amino acids: CASKSTTSLREQYF. The chain couples TRBV19 to TRBJ2-7; TRBD2 matches 7 bases. CDR1 and CDR2 (germline): LNHDA, SQIVND (reference sequence). This CDR3 is built from 14 residues. J gave up 6 bases and V 7 bases, and 12 bases lay outside the gene matches.

This chain uses TRBV19 with TRBJ1-2, with a tentative D call TRBD1 (5 bases). V lost 6 bases and J 4 bases, leaving 18 bases between the germline ends. The germline V gene encodes CDR1 LNHDA and CDR2 SQIVND (reference sequence). This CDR3 contains 15 residues. The CDR3 region is CASSLSGGDGYGYTF. CDR3 nucleotide sequence: TGTGCCAGTAGCCTCTCGGGAGGGGACGGCTATGGCTACACCTTC. The complete variable domain, with remaining parts taken from reference TRBV19 and TRBJ1-2, reads DGGITQSPKYLFRKEGQNVTLSCEQNLNHDAMYWYRQDPGQGLRLIYYSQIVNDFQKGDIAEGYSVSREKKESFPLTVTSAQKNPTAFYLCASSLSGGDGYGYTFGSGTRLTVV.

This clone has just one count. The rearrangement joins TRBV11-3 to TRBJ1-5; D gene ambiguous. This CDR3 region has 12 residues. Germline values: CDR1 SGHNT, CDR2 YENEEA. V lost 7 bases to trimming and J lost 4 bases, with 8 bases between them. CDR3 sequence (DNA): TGTGCCAGCAAGGAGCGTAATCAGCCCCAGCATTTT. Translated: CASKERNQPQHF. Together with reference TRBV11-3 and TRBJ1-5, the CDR3 gives the full variable domain: EAGVVQSPRYKIIEKKQPVAFWCNPISGHNTLYWYLQNLGQGPELLIRYENEEAVDDSQLPKDRFSAERLKGVDSTLKIQPAELGDSAVYLCASKERNQPQHFGDGTRLSIL.

This clone was found a few times. CDR3 coding DNA: TGTGCCAGCTCACCCTCGACAGGGGGCCATCAGCCCCAGCATTTT. This encodes CASSPSTGGHQPQHF. The chain carries TRBV18 and TRBJ1-5; 10 bases match TRBD1. The CDR3 is 15 amino acids. The trim removed 3 bases at V and 5 bases at J, leaving 4 bases unmatched. Germline V CDR1 and CDR2: KGHSH, LQKENI.

This clone was seen once. The chain couples TRBV6-5 to TRBJ2-3; TRBD1 matches 7 bases. Germline CDR1 is MNHEY and CDR2 is SVGAGI. J was trimmed by 0 bases and V by 10 bases; bases with no gene match: 4. The CDR3 is made up of 13 amino acids. This CDR3 is CATLDRSTDTQYF. As DNA, the CDR3 is TGTGCCACTCTGGACAGGAGCACAGATACGCAGTATTTT.

The V call is TRBV5-1, the J call TRBJ1-1; D is ambiguous. Trimming left V 5 bases short and J 4 bases short, with 12 bases between. Germline CDR1 reads SGHRS; CDR2 reads YFSETQ. The CDR3 contains 13 residues. CDR3 bases: TGCGCCAGCAGGGGCCAGGAAGGCACTGAAGCTTTCTTT. This translates into CASRGQEGTEAFF.

The chain couples TRBV5-1 to TRBJ2-3; the match to TRBD2 covers 9 bases. Germline trimming cut 6 bases from V and 5 bases from J; bases unmatched to any gene: 10. Germline assignment: CDR1 SGHRS and CDR2 YFSETQ. The CDR3 covers 15 residues. The chain's CDR3 is CASTAGGPLLDTQYF. CDR3 in DNA: TGCGCCAGCACTGCGGGGGGGCCGTTGTTAGATACGCAGTATTTT.

J is TRBJ2-7 and V is TRBV10-3; 8 bases are shared with TRBD1. Looked up from germline, CDR1 is ENHRY and CDR2 is SYGVKD. V gave up 3 bases and J gave up 0 bases; unmatched junction bases: 10. CDR3 length equals 17 residues. CDR3: CAISDPGTGQSSYEQYV. The CDR3 bases are TGTGCCATCAGTGACCCCGGGACAGGACAGAGCTCCTACGAGCAGTACGTC.

This chain uses TRBV28 with TRBJ2-1, with TRBD2 matching over 10 bases. Germline CDR1 reads MDHEN; CDR2 reads SYDVKM. Losses at the gene ends were 4 bases for V and 10 bases for J; bases not matched to a gene: 7. This CDR3 is 14 amino acids long. CDR3 bases: TGTGCCAGCAGTTCGCCTAGCGGGAGAATCGAGCAGTTCTTC. This sequence encodes CASSSPSGRIEQFF.

Here the CDR3 DNA reads TGTGCCAGTAGTGGCCAGCGAGTTAACACCGGGGAGCTGTTTTTT. The encoded protein is CASSGQRVNTGELFF. The rearrangement joins TRBV19 to TRBJ2-2; no clear D gene. The CDR3 covers 15 residues. In germline, CDR1 is LNHDA, CDR2 SQIVND (reference sequence). With 5 bases removed from V and 2 bases from J, the gap between germline ends came to 12 bases.

J is TRBJ1-5 and V is TRBV24-1, with D uncertain. V gave up 3 bases and J gave up 6 bases, with 20 bases separating them. CDR1 and CDR2 (germline): KGHDR, SFDVKD. The CDR3 runs to 17 residues. CDR3 region: CATSDSAGREASQPQHF. CDR3 nucleotides: TGTGCCACCAGTGATAGCGCGGGGAGGGAAGCGAGTCAGCCCCAGCATTTT.